The rows below give T cell receptor beta chains drawn from one sample of a study of siplizumab effects on memory and regulatory T cells. Measured with immunoSEQ multiplex PCR; TCRdb has only the in-frame clones, and not every one. Counted here are some 100,000 clones, 93% occurring once; the ten biggest clones make up about 6.7%. The sample consisted of CD8+ T cells sorted from blood. These receptors all stem from a human donor in good health. Each CDR3 is given with its conserved first and last residue. A D gene is named only where the DNA matches it firmly. Size is stated for part of the rows, as once, few or many counts, or as a class when the clone is expanded.

>TRBV19|NA|TRBJ2-2|NA
TGTGCCAGTAGTATAGTTGATTGGGCCGGGGAGCTGTTTTTT
CASSIVDWAGELFF
>TRBV5-5|NA|TRBJ1-2|TRBD1
TGTGCCAGCAGCTCGACCTCGCCCTGGGACAGGGGGCTCCACTATGGCTACACCTTC
CASSSTSPWDRGLHYGYTF
>TRBV19|few|TRBJ1-1|NA
TGTGCCAGTAGTCTGGGGCAGGGGAACACTGAAGCTTTCTTT
CASSLGQGNTEAFF
>TRBV6-5|NA|TRBJ1-2|NA
TGTGCCAGCAGTTACGCGGACGGGGGGATTGGCTACACCTTC
CASSYADGGIGYTF
>TRBV7-9|NA|TRBJ2-7|NA
TGTGCCAGCAGCTTAGGAATAACAGGTTCCCACGAGCAGTACTTC
CASSLGITGSHEQYF
>TRBV27|NA|TRBJ1-3|TRBD1
TGTGCCAGCAGTTTACCGGGGACAGGGCCGAGCTCTGGAAACACCATATATTTT
CASSLPGTGPSSGNTIYF
>TRBV5-1|NA|TRBJ2-6|NA
TGCGCCAGCAGCTTGGGAAATAGGGGCCTTTCTGGGGCCAACGTCCTGACTTTC
CASSLGNRGLSGANVLTF
>TRBV6-5|NA|TRBJ2-7|NA
TGTGCCAGCACCCACAGTGGACAGTCCTACGAGCAGTACTTC
CASTHSGQSYEQYF
>TRBV27|NA|TRBJ2-1|TRBD1
TGTGCCAGCAGTTCACCGGGACAGGGAATCCATGAGCAGTTCTTC
CASSSPGQGIHEQFF
>TRBV7-2|NA|TRBJ2-1|TRBD2
TGTGCCAGCAGCCCGCAGGCTAGCGGGAGTCAGTATGAGCAGTTCTTC
CASSPQASGSQYEQFF
>TRBV7-9|NA|TRBJ2-1|NA
TGTGCCAGCAGCCCAGAAAGGGCTTACAATGAGCAGTTCTTC
CASSPERAYNEQFF
>TRBV6-6|NA|TRBJ2-3|TRBD2
TGTGCCAGCAGCCAAGCTAGCGGGGGTAGGGATACGCAGTATTTT
CASSQASGGRDTQYF
>TRBV10-3|medium-sized|TRBJ2-3|TRBD1
TGTGCCATCAGTGAACAGGGGGCCACAGATACGCAGTATTTT
CAISEQGATDTQYF
>TRBV23-1|NA|TRBJ1-4|NA
TGCGCCAGCAGTCGTAGGGGACATGACAATGAAAAACTGTTTTTT
CASSRRGHDNEKLFF
>TRBV7-2|NA|TRBJ2-1|NA
TGTGCCAGCAGCTTAGCGGTGGGGAGGACACCGTACAATGAGCAGTTCTTC
CASSLAVGRTPYNEQFF
>TRBV7-6|NA|TRBJ2-3|NA
TGTGCCAGCAGCACGTTGGGGAGCACAGATACGCAGTATTTT
CASSTLGSTDTQYF
>TRBV29-1|NA|TRBJ2-7|TRBD2
TGCAGCGTTGGAACTAGCGGGGCCTACGAGCAGTACTTC
CSVGTSGAYEQYF
>TRBV9|NA|TRBJ2-1|TRBD2
TGTGCCAGCAGCGTAGGAGCGGGGGATCGTGATGAGCAGTTCTTC
CASSVGAGDRDEQFF
>TRBV7-9|NA|TRBJ1-4|NA
TGTGCCAGCAGCTCATCGGTTGCAACTAATGAAAAACTGTTTTTT
CASSSSVATNEKLFF
>TRBV4-1|NA|TRBJ1-1|NA
TGCGCCAGCAGCCAAGTCCGGCAGGAAGCTTTCTTT
CASSQVRQEAFF
>TRBV27|once|TRBJ2-7|TRBD1
TGTGCCAGCAGCTCCCCGGGACAGGGAGTGGAGCAGTACTTC
CASSSPGQGVEQYF
>TRBV10-3|NA|TRBJ2-5|NA
TGTGCCACCACCCCCTCTACGTCCCGCCAAGAGACCCAGTACTTC
CATTPSTSRQETQYF
>TRBV27|NA|TRBJ1-1|NA
TGTGCCAGCAAACCATTGGAAGCGAAGAACACTGAAGCTTTCTTT
CASKPLEAKNTEAFF
>TRBV5-1|NA|TRBJ1-1|NA
TGCGCCAGCAGCCGGGGGGACACTGAAGCTTTCTTT
CASSRGDTEAFF
>TRBV19|NA|TRBJ1-5|NA
TGTGCCAGTCAAACAGGGATCAATCAGCCCCAGCATTTT
CASQTGINQPQHF
>TRBV19|NA|TRBJ1-2|NA
TGTGCCAGTAGTTCGGACAGCCCCTATGGCTACACCTTC
CASSSDSPYGYTF
>TRBV29-1|NA|TRBJ2-1|NA
TGCAGCGTTCTTTCCGGGTCGGGTGAGCAGTTCTTC
CSVLSGSGEQFF
>TRBV2|NA|TRBJ2-7|NA
TGTGCCAGTAACCTCTCCTACGAGCAGTACTTC
CASNLSYEQYF
>TRBV6-5|NA|TRBJ2-4|NA
TGTGCCAGCAGTGAGTACCCCCGGGACCACATTCAGTACTTC
CASSEYPRDHIQYF
>TRBV29-1|NA|TRBJ2-2|NA
TGCAGCGCTCTCGTACTCGTAACGAACACCGGGGAGCTGTTTTTT
CSALVLVTNTGELFF
>TRBV21-1|once|TRBJ1-2|NA
TGTGCCAGCAGCAAAAACCCCAGACAGTGGGTCGGCTACACCTTC
CASSKNPRQWVGYTF
>TRBV9|few|TRBJ1-5|NA
TGTGCCAGCAGCGTTGGGGATAGCAATCAGCCCCAGCATTTT
CASSVGDSNQPQHF
>TRBV19|NA|TRBJ2-1|NA
TGTGCCAGTAGTAGGGAAGACAATGAGCAGTTCTTC
CASSREDNEQFF
>TRBV27|NA|TRBJ1-1|NA
TGTGCCAGCAGTTTAGTCGGGAACACTGAAGCTTTCTTT
CASSLVGNTEAFF
>TRBV4-1|NA|TRBJ2-7|NA
TGCGCCAGCAGCCAAGGGGTACAGGTCTACGAGCAGTACTTC
CASSQGVQVYEQYF
>TRBV5-1|NA|TRBJ1-1|NA
TGCGCCAGCAGCTTGCCTAGGATTGGGGCAGGGAAGACTGAAGCTTTCTTT
CASSLPRIGAGKTEAFF
>TRBV9|NA|TRBJ1-1|NA
TGTGCCAGCAGCACCGTGGGGAGGGTCGGGGCTTTCTTT
CASSTVGRVGAFF
>TRBV27|NA|TRBJ1-1|NA
TGTGCCAGCAGTTTATTGGCTATGAACACTGAAGCTTTCTTT
CASSLLAMNTEAFF
>TRBV19|NA|TRBJ1-5|NA
TGTGCCAGTAGTATAATCCCGACAATGGATAGCAATCAGCCCCAGCATTTT
CASSIIPTMDSNQPQHF
>TRBV19|NA|TRBJ2-1|TRBD2
TGTGCCAGTCAAAACGGGGGGTACAATGAGCAGTTCTTC
CASQNGGYNEQFF
>TRBV7-8|NA|TRBJ2-3|NA
TGTGCCAGCAGCTCCCGGACTTTTCCCACAGATACGCAGTATTTT
CASSSRTFPTDTQYF
>TRBV2|NA|TRBJ2-1|NA
TGTGCCAGCAGCGTCACAACTACAGGGTCCGACAATGAGCAGTTCTTC
CASSVTTTGSDNEQFF
>TRBV19|NA|TRBJ2-7|NA
TGTGCCAGTAGTATCTCGGGTACCCACGAGCAGTACTTC
CASSISGTHEQYF
>TRBV6-5|NA|TRBJ2-1|TRBD1
TGTGCCAGCAGTTGGACAGGCCCGGGGCACAATGAGCAGTTCTTC
CASSWTGPGHNEQFF
>TRBV30|NA|TRBJ2-6|TRBD1
TGTGCCTGGACTACAGGGGTGGGGGCCAACGTCCTGACTTTC
CAWTTGVGANVLTF
>TRBV7-9|NA|TRBJ2-1|TRBD2
TGTGCCAGCAGCCCCCCTAGCGGGGTCTCCTACAATGAGCAGTTCTTC
CASSPPSGVSYNEQFF
>TRBV5-6|NA|TRBJ2-7|TRBD1
TGTGCCAGCAGCCCGGGACAGGGATCCTACGAGCAGTACTTC
CASSPGQGSYEQYF
>TRBV5-6|NA|TRBJ1-5|NA
TGTGCCAGCAGCAGACAAGGACAGTACAATCAGCCCCAGCATTTT
CASSRQGQYNQPQHF